A single sample is the source of the 14 T cell receptor beta chains below, sequenced in a study of T-cell reconstitution after alpha-beta-depleted transplantation in children. This sample's TCRbeta library carried unique molecular identifier barcodes. TCRdb ran MiXCR on the PCR reads and lists one entry per CDR3 protein. This table holds about 870,000 distinct CDR3 sequences, 16% found once. The sequencing here drew on PBMCs, mostly from graft donor cells, taken 360 days after TCRalphabeta/CD19-depleted stem cell transplant. These TCRs come from a male patient younger than 18 who had a stem cell transplant for acute lymphoblastic leukemia, so the T cells may come from the graft donor.

The V gene is TRBV5-1, the J gene TRBJ2-3; D gene unclear. Germline CDR1 and CDR2: SGHRS and YFSETQ. Deletions cut 4 bases from V and 6 bases from J, with 12 bases between. The CDR3 runs 13 residues. The CDR3 nucleotides are TGCGCCAGCAGCCGTTACAACCCCGATACGCAGTATTTT. Translated: CASSRYNPDTQYF.

This chain links TRBV2 with TRBJ2-5; a possible D gene is TRBD2 (5 bases). Trimming removed 3 bases at V and 5 bases at J, with 13 bases between. The germline CDR1 and CDR2 sequences are SNHLY and FYNNEI. The CDR3 sequence is 14 residues long. The CDR3: CASSDLWERETQYF. The CDR3 DNA reads as TGTGCCAGCAGTGACCTTTGGGAGAGGGAGACCCAGTACTTC.

This clonotype was found many times. This sequence joins TRBV9 and TRBJ1-2; unclear D gene. CDR1 is SGDLS and CDR2 is YYNGEE in the germline V gene. The CDR3 covers 14 residues. Trimming stripped 0 bases from V and 5 bases from J, with 11 bases between. CDR3 DNA sequence: TGTGCCAGCAGCGTAGGAGGGTCTAGTTATGGCTACACCTTC. Encoded protein: CASSVGGSSYGYTF. Full variable domain (outside the CDR3, taken from reference TRBV9 and TRBJ1-2): DSGVTQTPKHLITATGQRVTLRCSPRSGDLSVYWYQQSLDQGLQFLIQYYNGEERAKGNILERFSAQQFPDLHSELNLSSLELGDSALYFCASSVGGSSYGYTFGSGTRLTVV.

The chain uses TRBV6-1 and TRBJ2-3, with a possible D match to TRBD2 (6 bases). This CDR3 is built from 16 residues. V was cut by 8 bases and J by 4 bases, with 22 bases left in between. CDR1 is MNHNS, CDR2 SASEGT, per germline. CDR3 protein: CASGIRGRGRADTQYF. The CDR3 DNA sequence: TGTGCCAGCGGGATTCGCGGGCGGGGCCGCGCAGATACGCAGTATTTT.

The chain combines TRBV5-1 with TRBJ2-1; D could derive from TRBD1 or TRBD2 (6 bases each). The V and J ends lost 4 bases and 9 bases respectively, with 20 bases between them. Germline CDR1 and CDR2: SGHRS and YFSETQ. This CDR3 is 15 amino acids long. The CDR3: CASSPWTTRGGEQFF. The CDR3 nucleotides are TGCGCCAGCAGCCCCTGGACTACCAGGGGTGGTGAGCAGTTCTTC.

The chain uses TRBV20-1 and TRBJ2-1; D uncertain. The CDR3 spans 13 residues. Trimming took 2 bases from V and 7 from J, leaving 12 bases between them. Germline-derived CDR1 and CDR2 are DFQATT and SNEGSKA (reference sequence). The CDR3 DNA is TGCAGTGCTAGATTTAGCTACCTAAATGAGCAGTTCTTC. Protein: CSARFSYLNEQFF.

The chain links TRBV5-1 to TRBJ2-1; TRBD2 aligns across 11 bases. The CDR3 runs 16 residues. Germline trimming cut 0 bases from V and 5 bases from J; bases unmatched to any gene: 4. Germline CDR1 SGHRS, CDR2 YFSETQ. The CDR3: CASSLVGTSGDNEQFF. For the CDR3, the DNA is TGCGCCAGCAGCTTGGTCGGGACTAGCGGAGACAATGAGCAGTTCTTC.

At least ten counts were recorded for this clonotype. The chain couples TRBV5-1 to TRBJ1-6; D is ambiguous. The CDR3 has 17 amino acids. CDR1 and CDR2 (germline): SGHRS, YFSETQ. Trimming stripped 0 bases from V and 0 bases from J, with 10 bases between. CDR3 loop: CASSLDVFRSYNSPLHF. CDR3 nucleotide sequence: TGCGCCAGCAGCTTGGATGTCTTTCGCTCCTATAATTCACCCCTCCACTTT.

The V call is TRBV4-2, the J call TRBJ1-1; D is ambiguous. This CDR3 region has 14 residues. The V gene lost 2 bases and the J gene lost 4 bases, with 11 bases spanning the gap. CDR1 LGHNA and CDR2 YNFKEQ come from the germline V gene. In DNA form, the CDR3 reads TGTGCCAGCAGCCAATTAAGGGATGGCACTGAAGCTTTCTTT. The encoded protein is CASSQLRDGTEAFF.

This CDR3 reads CATSRTPSGAREQYF. CDR3 bases: TGTGCCACCAGCAGAACTCCCAGCGGCGCGCGCGAGCAGTACTTC. This chain connects TRBV15 to TRBJ2-7; D is possibly TRBD2 (5 bases). The CDR3 is made up of 15 amino acids. Germline V gene lookup returns CDR1 LNHNV and CDR2 YYDKDF (reference sequence). With 2 bases removed from V and 6 bases from J, the gap between germline ends came to 17 bases.

This clonotype was counted only a few times. The rearrangement joins TRBV24-1 to TRBJ2-1, with D perhaps matching TRBD1 (6 bases). The CDR3 contains 16 residues. Germline lookup yields CDR1 KGHDR and CDR2 SFDVKD. Trimming took off 3 bases at V and 0 bases at J, with 11 bases between the two ends. CDR3 amino acids: CATSDLGARSYNEQFF. The CDR3 DNA is TGTGCCACCAGTGATCTGGGGGCCCGCTCCTACAATGAGCAGTTCTTC.

Many counts were recorded for this clonotype. V and J are TRBV27 and TRBJ2-1, with 8 bases lining up with TRBD1. CDR1 is MNHEY, CDR2 SMNVEV, per germline (reference sequence). CDR3 length: 12 residues. V dropped 11 bases and J dropped 5; count of bases not matched to a gene: 5. The CDR3 DNA is TGTGCCGCGAGACAGGGGCACAATGAGCAGTTCTTC. This gives the protein CAARQGHNEQFF.

The rearrangement uses TRBV5-1 and TRBJ2-1; D not certain. With 1 base removed from V and 4 bases from J, the gap between germline ends came to 9 bases. This CDR3 spans 14 amino acids. The germline V gene has CDR1 SGHRS and CDR2 YFSETQ. CDR3 in DNA: TGCGCCAGCAGCTTGCCCTTTTTATACAATGAGCAGTTCTTC. Its translation: CASSLPFLYNEQFF.

This clonotype appeared many times. The rearrangement links TRBV9 to TRBJ2-5; D not resolved. CDR1 and CDR2 from the germline V gene are SGDLS and YYNGEE. This CDR3 has 13 residues. V lost 0 bases and J 5 bases, leaving 8 bases between the germline ends. The CDR3 here is CASSVAPEETQYF. The CDR3 DNA is TGTGCCAGCAGCGTAGCTCCGGAGGAGACCCAGTACTTC. Combining the CDR3 with reference TRBV9 and TRBJ2-5 gives the whole variable domain DSGVTQTPKHLITATGQRVTLRCSPRSGDLSVYWYQQSLDQGLQFLIQYYNGEERAKGNILERFSAQQFPDLHSELNLSSLELGDSALYFCASSVAPEETQYFGPGTRLLVL.